The next 24 T cell receptor beta chains were all read from a single sample in a study of blood T cell repertoires in COVID-19. Clones were read by immunoSEQ multiplex PCR, and TCRdb kept only the in-frame ones, dropping some. The table includes about 200,000 clones, around 80% detected once. The sequenced sample was peripheral blood. Source of these receptors: a man aged 60-69 years with acute or convalescent COVID-19.

This clone was seen once. This chain links TRBV30 with TRBJ2-7, with a possible D match to TRBD2 (6 bases). V was shortened by 0 bases and J by 11 bases, with 11 bases between the two germline ends. This CDR3 is built from 11 residues. The germline V gene encodes CDR1 GTSNPN and CDR2 SVGIG (reference sequence). The CDR3 protein is CAWSVGGLKYF. In DNA form, the CDR3 reads TGTGCCTGGAGTGTAGGAGGGTTAAAGTACTTC.

V is TRBV4-3 and J is TRBJ1-3; D uncertain. The CDR3 length is 16 residues. Germline CDR1 is LGHNA and CDR2 is YSLEER. Deletions cut 0 bases from V and 6 bases from J, with 15 bases between. The CDR3 loop reads CASSQDRQLGINTIYF. CDR3 coding DNA: TGCGCCAGCAGCCAAGATCGGCAGCTAGGTATAAACACCATATATTTT.

In nucleotides, the CDR3 is TGTGCCAGCAGTTCGTCGCCTGGGACAGTGGACCGTGTGAATCAGCCCCAGCATTTT. It specifies CASSSSPGTVDRVNQPQHF. The V and J genes are TRBV28 and TRBJ1-5; 7 bases match TRBD1. Per germline, CDR1 MDHEN and CDR2 SYDVKM. The CDR3 is 19 residues long. V dropped 4 bases and J dropped 4; count of bases not matched to a gene: 19. The whole variable domain, filled in from reference TRBV28 and TRBJ1-5, reads DVKVTQSSRYLVKRTGEKVFLECVQDMDHENMFWYRQDPGLGLRLIYFSYDVKMKEKGDIPEGYSVSREKKERFSLILESASTNQTSMYLCASSSSPGTVDRVNQPQHFGDGTRLSIL.

V and J are TRBV4-2 and TRBJ2-5; 13 nucleotides line up with TRBD2. CDR3 length: 16 amino acids. V trimming: 1 base; J trimming: 5 bases; junction bases outside the gene matches: 4. Germline V CDR1 and CDR2: LGHNA, YNFKEQ. CDR3 residues: CASSQGTSGSYETQYF. The CDR3 DNA is TGTGCCAGCAGCCAAGGGACTAGCGGGAGTTATGAGACCCAGTACTTC.

The chain employs TRBV7-3 and TRBJ2-5; TRBD2 matches at 8 bases. The CDR3 extends over 17 amino acids. Germline assignment: CDR1 SGHTA and CDR2 FQGTGA. V trimming: 5 bases; J trimming: 2 bases; junction bases outside the gene matches: 13. The CDR3 reads CASSLRWPTSAQETQYF. The CDR3 DNA reads TGTGCCAGCAGCCTAAGGTGGCCGACTAGCGCGCAAGAGACCCAGTACTTC.

J is TRBJ2-7 and V is TRBV3-1 (or the pseudogene TRBV3-2); no reliable D call. This CDR3 comprises 21 residues. The germline gives CDR1 LGHDT, CDR2 YNNKEL (reference sequence). The V and J ends lost 1 base and 1 base respectively, with 29 bases between them. The CDR3 reads CASSQGHLLPSGKCGSYEQYF. DNA of the CDR3: TGTGCCAGCAGCCAAGGGCACCTGTTACCCTCGGGTAAATGTGGGTCCTACGAGCAGTACTTC.

V and J are TRBV5-1 and TRBJ1-1; D uncertain. CDR1 and CDR2 (germline): SGHRS, YFSETQ. V was shortened by 5 bases and J by 0 bases, with 8 bases between the two germline ends. The CDR3 loop spans 13 amino acids. The CDR3 DNA reads TGCGCCAGCAGAGGAGAGTTGAACACTGAAGCTTTCTTT. Translating it yields CASRGELNTEAFF.

The chain employs TRBV14 and TRBJ2-3; 7 bases match TRBD2. The CDR3 consists of 15 residues. Trimming at V came to 5 bases and at J to 0 bases, leaving 5 bases not matched to a gene. The V gene's germline CDR1 is SGHDN and CDR2 FVKESK. DNA of the CDR3: TGTGCCAGCAGCATATGGGGGGGAAGCACAGATACGCAGTATTTT. It translates to CASSIWGGSTDTQYF. Drawing the rest from reference TRBV14 and TRBJ2-3, the complete variable domain is EAGVTQFPSHSVIEKGQTVTLRCDPISGHDNLYWYRRVMGKEIKFLLHFVKESKQDESGMPNNRFLAERTGGTYSTLKVQPAELEDSGVYFCASSIWGGSTDTQYFGPGTRLTVL.

J is TRBJ1-2 and V is TRBV5-1; possible D gene TRBD1, 6 bases. Germline V lookup: CDR1 SGHRS, CDR2 YFSETQ. Trimming shortened V by 0 bases and J by 6 bases, and 15 bases separated the two germline ends. This CDR3 has 15 amino acids. The CDR3 sequence is CASSLDRGAWDGYTF. In DNA form, the CDR3 reads TGCGCCAGCAGCTTGGACCGGGGGGCATGGGATGGCTACACCTTC.

The genes are TRBV7-2 and TRBJ2-7, with TRBD1 identical over 9 bases. CDR3 size: 15 residues. Germline V gives CDR1 SGHTA, CDR2 FQGNSA. Trimming cost V 5 bases and J 5 bases; bases outside gene matches: 10. DNA of the CDR3: TGTGCCAGCAGCATGACCGGGACAGGGACCGACGAGCAGTACTTC. Amino acids: CASSMTGTGTDEQYF. The variable domain in full, with the rest retrieved from reference TRBV7-2 and TRBJ2-7, is GAGVSQSPSNKVTEKGKDVELRCDPISGHTALYWYRQSLGQGLEFLIYFQGNSAPDKSGLPSDRFSAERTGGSVSTLTIQRTQQEDSAVYLCASSMTGTGTDEQYFGPGTRLTVT.

J is TRBJ1-2 and V is TRBV3-1 (or the pseudogene TRBV3-2); tentative D call: TRBD1 (5 bases). V gave up 6 bases and J gave up 8 bases, with 16 bases separating them. The germline V gene encodes CDR1 LGHDT and CDR2 YNNKEL (reference sequence). The CDR3 has 13 amino acids. The CDR3 protein is CASSQNRNPGYTF. For the CDR3, the DNA is TGTGCCAGCAGTCAGAACAGGAACCCAGGCTACACCTTC.

The chain has TRBV24-1 and TRBJ1-2; TRBD1 matches 7 bases. CDR1 is KGHDR, CDR2 SFDVKD, per germline. V was pared by 4 bases and J by 3 bases, with 4 bases of the junction left unmatched. CDR3 length equals 14 residues. The chain's CDR3 is CATSEATGHYGYTF. DNA for the CDR3: TGTGCCACCAGTGAGGCGACAGGGCACTATGGCTACACCTTC.

The chain carries TRBV11-2 and TRBJ1-6; unclear D gene. V was pared by 4 bases and J by 7 bases, with 17 bases between. The CDR3 totals 16 residues. Germline V gives CDR1 SGHAT, CDR2 FQNNGV. The DNA for the CDR3 is TGTGCCAGCAGCTCGCACACCCAATCCCAAAATTCACCCCTCCACTTT. Protein sequence: CASSSHTQSQNSPLHF. Full variable domain (missing parts from reference TRBV11-2 and TRBJ1-6): EAGVAQSPRYKIIEKRQSVAFWCNPISGHATLYWYQQILGQGPKLLIQFQNNGVVDDSQLPKDRFSAERLKGVDSTLKIQPAKLEDSAVYLCASSSHTQSQNSPLHFGNGTRLTVT.

This sequence joins TRBV25-1 and TRBJ2-7, with 7 bases that match TRBD1. Germline V CDR1 and CDR2: MGHDK, SYGVNS. CDR3 length: 16 amino acids. With V trimmed by 9 bases and J by 1 base, 15 bases remained unmatched. The DNA for the CDR3 is TGTGCCAGAGAGAGGGACGCCGGACAGGTATCCTACGAGCAGTACTTC. It codes for CARERDAGQVSYEQYF.

This clone has only one observation. V gene TRBV27 combines with J gene TRBJ1-1, with TRBD1 matching 7 bases. The V segment lost 2 bases and the J segment 11 bases; nucleotides outside the gene matches: 14. This CDR3 region has 15 residues. The germline V gene has CDR1 MNHEY and CDR2 SMNVEV (reference sequence). The CDR3 spells CASSLSPGTATMAFF. CDR3 nucleotide sequence: TGTGCCAGCAGTTTAAGTCCGGGGACAGCTACAATGGCTTTCTTT.

This chain connects TRBV7-2 to TRBJ2-1; TRBD2 agrees at 13 bases. The CDR3 runs 15 residues. Trimming took 2 bases from V and 8 from J; bases not matched to a gene: 3. Germline CDR1 and CDR2: SGHTA and FQGNSA. CDR3 bases: TGTGCCAGCAGCTTATTCGGACTAGCGGGAGATGAGCAGTTCTTC. Translating gives CASSLFGLAGDEQFF.

The chain links TRBV7-2 to TRBJ2-3; 10 bases match TRBD2. The CDR3 covers 17 residues. The germline V gene encodes CDR1 SGHTA and CDR2 FQGNSA. With 2 bases clipped from V and 4 bases from J, the junction kept 9 bases outside the gene matches. The CDR3 region has the DNA TGTGCCAGCAGCTTAAGGCAGAGCGGGGGGGCATCAGATACGCAGTATTTT. It translates to CASSLRQSGGASDTQYF.

This CDR3 reads CASSLLGAGGNYNEQFF. Here the CDR3 DNA reads TGCGCCAGCAGCTTGCTTGGAGCGGGGGGCAATTACAATGAGCAGTTCTTC. The chain couples TRBV5-1 to TRBJ2-1, with TRBD2 matching 9 bases. The V segment lost 1 base and the J segment 4 bases; nucleotides outside the gene matches: 9. The CDR3 runs to 17 residues. Germline CDR1 is SGHRS and CDR2 is YFSETQ.

The chain is built from TRBV7-8 and TRBJ1-5, with D possibly TRBD1 on 6 matching bases. Germline V gene sequence: CDR1 SGHVS, CDR2 FQNEAQ. This CDR3 contains 16 residues. Trimming shortened V by 1 base and J by 2 bases, and 12 bases separated the two germline ends. The CDR3 region has the DNA TGTGCCAGCAGCTTAGTAGGACAGAGCCGCAATCAGCCCCAGCATTTT. Amino acids: CASSLVGQSRNQPQHF.

The chain has TRBV10-1 and TRBJ2-2, with TRBD2 matching 7 bases. J lost 5 bases, V lost 3 bases, and 9 bases had no gene match. The CDR3 totals 16 residues. Germline values: CDR1 WNHNN, CDR2 SYGVQD (reference sequence). CDR3 sequence: CASSDSPGGMTGELFF. The CDR3 bases are TGCGCCAGCAGTGACAGTCCGGGAGGAATGACCGGGGAGCTGTTTTTT.

The V gene is TRBV25-1, the J gene TRBJ1-2; 7 bases are a match to TRBD1. J gave up 4 bases and V 4 bases, and 9 bases lay outside the gene matches. The CDR3 loop spans 15 amino acids. Germline V CDR1 and CDR2: MGHDK, SYGVNS. The CDR3 loop reads CASSGRGTAVYGYTF. As DNA, the CDR3 is TGTGCCAGCAGTGGTCGGGGGACAGCCGTCTATGGCTACACCTTC.

The chain combines TRBV18 with TRBJ1-3; D might be TRBD1 (5 bases). The CDR3 spans 19 residues. The germline gives CDR1 KGHSH, CDR2 LQKENI. V lost 2 bases and J lost 0, with 20 bases in between. CDR3 in amino acids: CASSPIGRVLQPSGNTIYF. The CDR3 DNA sequence: TGTGCCAGCTCACCAATCGGCAGGGTCCTTCAACCCTCTGGAAACACCATATATTTT.

This chain links TRBV5-1 with TRBJ1-1; tentatively, D is TRBD1 (6 bases). CDR3 length: 15 amino acids. The V end lost 0 bases, the J end lost 5 bases, and 14 bases lay between the germline ends. Germline V gene data show CDR1 as SGHRS and CDR2 as YFSETQ. The CDR3 is CASSLAQGGATEAFF. Written as DNA, the CDR3 is TGCGCCAGCAGCTTGGCCCAAGGGGGGGCAACTGAAGCTTTCTTT. The whole variable domain, remainder taken from reference TRBV5-1 and TRBJ1-1, is KAGVTQTPRYLIKTRGQQVTLSCSPISGHRSVSWYQQTPGQGLQFLFEYFSETQRNKGNFPGRFSGRQFSNSRSEMNVSTLELGDSALYLCASSLAQGGATEAFFGQGTRLTVV.

This CDR3 reads CASSPSGDRAYSNQPQHF. In nucleotides, the CDR3 is TGTGCCAGCAGTCCCTCGGGCGACAGGGCTTATAGCAATCAGCCCCAGCATTTT. The rearrangement links TRBV5-6 to TRBJ1-5; TRBD1 aligns across 7 bases. CDR3 length: 18 residues. V lost 5 bases and J lost 0; bases outside the gene matches: 14. Germline CDR1 reads SGHDT; CDR2 reads YYEEEE.